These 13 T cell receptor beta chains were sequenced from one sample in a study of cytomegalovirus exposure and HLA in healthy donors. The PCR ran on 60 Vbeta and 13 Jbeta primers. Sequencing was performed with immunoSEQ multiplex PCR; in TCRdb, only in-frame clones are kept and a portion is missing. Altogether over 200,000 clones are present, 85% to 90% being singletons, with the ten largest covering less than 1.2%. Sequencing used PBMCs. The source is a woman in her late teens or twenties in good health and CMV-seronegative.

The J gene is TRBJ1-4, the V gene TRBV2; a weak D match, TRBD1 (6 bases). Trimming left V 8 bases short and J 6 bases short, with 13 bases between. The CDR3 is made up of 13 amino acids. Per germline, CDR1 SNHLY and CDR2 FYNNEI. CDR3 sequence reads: CASYRDAYEKLFF. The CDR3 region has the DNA TGTGCCAGCTACAGGGATGCTTATGAAAAACTGTTTTTT.

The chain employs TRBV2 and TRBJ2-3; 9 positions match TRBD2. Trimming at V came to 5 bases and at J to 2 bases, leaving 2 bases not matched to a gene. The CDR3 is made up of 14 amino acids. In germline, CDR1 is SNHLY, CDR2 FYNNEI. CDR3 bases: TGTGCCAGCAGTAAGGGACTAGCCACAGATACGCAGTATTTT. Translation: CASSKGLATDTQYF.

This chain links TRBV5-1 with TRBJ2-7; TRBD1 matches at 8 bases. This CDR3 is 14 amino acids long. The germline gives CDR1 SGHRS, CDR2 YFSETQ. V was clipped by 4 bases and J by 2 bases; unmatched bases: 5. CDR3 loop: CASSGETGAYEQYF. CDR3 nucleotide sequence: TGCGCCAGCAGCGGGGAGACAGGGGCCTACGAGCAGTACTTC.

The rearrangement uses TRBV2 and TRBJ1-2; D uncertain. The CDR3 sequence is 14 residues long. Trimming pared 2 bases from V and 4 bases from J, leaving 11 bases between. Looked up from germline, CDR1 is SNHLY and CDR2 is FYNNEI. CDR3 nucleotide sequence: TGTGCCAGCAGTGAACCCCGGGGAATCTATGGCTACACCTTC. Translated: CASSEPRGIYGYTF.

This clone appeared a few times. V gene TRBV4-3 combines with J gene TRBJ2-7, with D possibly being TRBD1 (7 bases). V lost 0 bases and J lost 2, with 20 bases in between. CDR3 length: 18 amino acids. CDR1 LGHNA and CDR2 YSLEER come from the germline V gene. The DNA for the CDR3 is TGCGCCAGCAGCCAAGACTGGGATGGGGCAGGGGGGACCTACGAGCAGTACTTC. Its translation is CASSQDWDGAGGTYEQYF.

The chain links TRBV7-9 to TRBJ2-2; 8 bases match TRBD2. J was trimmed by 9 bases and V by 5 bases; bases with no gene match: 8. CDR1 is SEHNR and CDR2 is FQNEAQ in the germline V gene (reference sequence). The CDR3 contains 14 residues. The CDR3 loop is CASSASGTRRELFF. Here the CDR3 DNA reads TGTGCCAGCAGCGCCTCCGGGACTAGACGGGAGCTGTTTTTT.

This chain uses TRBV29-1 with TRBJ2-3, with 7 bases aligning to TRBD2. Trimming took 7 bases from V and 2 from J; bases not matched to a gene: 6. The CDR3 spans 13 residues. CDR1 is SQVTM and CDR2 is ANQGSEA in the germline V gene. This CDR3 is CSARTRFTDTQYF. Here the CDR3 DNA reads TGCAGCGCCCGGACTAGGTTCACAGATACGCAGTATTTT.

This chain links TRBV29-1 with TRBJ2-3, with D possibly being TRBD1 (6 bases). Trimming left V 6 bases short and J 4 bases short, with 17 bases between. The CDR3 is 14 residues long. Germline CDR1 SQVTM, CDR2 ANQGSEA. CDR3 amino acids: CSVYTGFTADTQYF. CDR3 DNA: TGCAGCGTGTATACAGGGTTTACAGCAGATACGCAGTATTTT.

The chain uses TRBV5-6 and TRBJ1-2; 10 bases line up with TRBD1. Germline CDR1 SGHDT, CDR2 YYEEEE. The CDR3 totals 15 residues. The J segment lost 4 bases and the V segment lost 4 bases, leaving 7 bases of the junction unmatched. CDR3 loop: CASSVRDRGLYGYTF. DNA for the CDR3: TGTGCCAGCAGCGTCCGGGACAGGGGCCTCTATGGCTACACCTTC.

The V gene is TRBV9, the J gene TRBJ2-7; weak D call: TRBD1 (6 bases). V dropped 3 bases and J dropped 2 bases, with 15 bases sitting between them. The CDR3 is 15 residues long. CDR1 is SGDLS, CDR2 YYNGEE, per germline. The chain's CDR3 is CASSAPDSSAYEQYF. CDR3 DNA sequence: TGTGCCAGCAGCGCCCCGGACAGCTCAGCCTACGAGCAGTACTTC.

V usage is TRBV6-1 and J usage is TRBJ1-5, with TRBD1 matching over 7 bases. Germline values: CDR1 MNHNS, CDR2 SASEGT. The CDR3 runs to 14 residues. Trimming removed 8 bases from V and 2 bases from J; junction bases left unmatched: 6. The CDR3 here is CASGRDSGNQPQHF. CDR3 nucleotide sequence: TGTGCCAGCGGCCGGGACAGCGGCAATCAGCCCCAGCATTTT.

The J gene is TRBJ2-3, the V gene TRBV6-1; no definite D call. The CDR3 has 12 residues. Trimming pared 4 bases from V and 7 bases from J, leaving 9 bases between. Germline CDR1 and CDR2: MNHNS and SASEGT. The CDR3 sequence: CASSVQTNTQYF. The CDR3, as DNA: TGTGCCAGCAGTGTTCAGACAAATACGCAGTATTTT.

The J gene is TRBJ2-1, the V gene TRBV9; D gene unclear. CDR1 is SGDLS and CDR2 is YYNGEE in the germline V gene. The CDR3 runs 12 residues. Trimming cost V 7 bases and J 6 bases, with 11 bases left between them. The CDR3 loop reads CASALVSNEQFF. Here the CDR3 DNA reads TGTGCCAGCGCGCTAGTCTCCAATGAGCAGTTCTTC.